This entry lists 18 T cell receptor beta chains sequenced from one sample in a study of tumor-infiltrating lymphocytes in oesophageal squamous cell carcinoma. From the PCR reads, TCRdb called clonotypes with MiXCR, one entry per CDR3 protein. In the table there are 15,000 to 20,000 distinct CDR3 sequences, over 40% of which are singletons. The source material was normal esophageal tissue next to the tumor. The source is a female donor with esophageal squamous cell carcinoma.

By proportion, this clonotype is medium-sized. The chain links TRBV7-9 to TRBJ1-4; D not resolved. CDR3 size: 15 residues. Trimming took 4 bases from V and 0 from J, leaving 9 bases between them. In germline, CDR1 is SEHNR, CDR2 FQNEAQ (reference sequence). CDR3 nucleotides: TGTGCCAGCAGCTACCACCAAGCAACTAATGAAAAACTGTTTTTT. Its protein product is CASSYHQATNEKLFF. The variable domain in full, completed from reference TRBV7-9 and TRBJ1-4, reads DTGVSQNPRHKITKRGQNVTFRCDPISEHNRLYWYRQTLGQGPEFLTYFQNEAQLEKSRLLSDRFSAERPKGSFSTLEIQRTEQGDSAMYLCASSYHQATNEKLFFGSGTQLSVL.

This clonotype was counted many times. This chain links TRBV10-2 with TRBJ2-2; 7 bases match TRBD1. Germline lookup yields CDR1 WSHSY and CDR2 SAAADI. The V and J ends lost 6 bases and 1 base, in that order; junction bases with no gene match: 14. This CDR3 is built from 18 residues. This chain's CDR3 is CASSVRTGAGGNTGELFF. CDR3 coding DNA: TGCGCCAGCAGCGTACGGACAGGAGCTGGGGGGAACACCGGGGAGCTGTTTTTT.

This clonotype was recorded many times. This rearrangement joins TRBV27 to TRBJ1-4, with D perhaps TRBD1 (6 bases). V was trimmed by 5 bases and J by 8 bases, leaving 15 bases between them. The CDR3 contains 14 residues. The germline V gene encodes CDR1 MNHEY and CDR2 SMNVEV (reference sequence). The chain's CDR3 is CASSPRGAGEKLFF. The CDR3 DNA reads as TGTGCCAGCAGTCCACGGGGGGCCGGGGAAAAACTGTTTTTT.

The V gene is TRBV11-2, the J gene TRBJ1-2; no clear D. V lost 2 bases to trimming and J lost 3 bases, with 13 bases between them. The CDR3 length is 15 residues. Germline V gene sequence: CDR1 SGHAT, CDR2 FQNNGV. CDR3 region: CASSLYGDSYYGYTF. In DNA, the CDR3 is TGTGCCAGCAGCTTATATGGGGATTCCTACTATGGCTACACCTTC. Together with reference TRBV11-2 and TRBJ1-2, the CDR3 gives the full variable domain: EAGVAQSPRYKIIEKRQSVAFWCNPISGHATLYWYQQILGQGPKLLIQFQNNGVVDDSQLPKDRFSAERLKGVDSTLKIQPAKLEDSAVYLCASSLYGDSYYGYTFGSGTRLTVV.

This clonotype is medium-sized (0.01 to 0.1%). The chain couples TRBV7-2 to TRBJ2-5, with 10 bases that match TRBD2. Trimming removed 1 base from V and 1 base from J; junction bases left unmatched: 3. This CDR3 region has 16 residues. Germline V gene sequence: CDR1 SGHTA, CDR2 FQGNSA. CDR3 bases: TGTGCCAGCAGCTTAGGACTAGCGGGTGTCCAAGAGACCCAGTACTTC. Encoded protein: CASSLGLAGVQETQYF. Full variable domain (rest looked up from reference TRBV7-2 and TRBJ2-5): GAGVSQSPSNKVTEKGKDVELRCDPISGHTALYWYRQSLGQGLEFLIYFQGNSAPDKSGLPSDRFSAERTGGSVSTLTIQRTQQEDSAVYLCASSLGLAGVQETQYFGPGTRLLVL.

The V gene is TRBV7-2, the J gene TRBJ2-5; 7 nucleotides match TRBD2. The V segment lost 7 bases and the J segment 11 bases; nucleotides outside the gene matches: 19. The CDR3 is made up of 15 amino acids. The germline CDR1 and CDR2 sequences are SGHTA and FQGNSA. CDR3 bases: TGTGCCAGCACCCTCCATGCTAGCGGTTACAATGAGCAGTACTTC. Encoded protein: CASTLHASGYNEQYF.

This clonotype was found many times. The CDR3 reads CASRWQDFETQPQHF. The CDR3 region has the DNA TGTGCCAGCAGGTGGCAGGATTTCGAGACTCAGCCCCAGCATTTT. The J gene is TRBJ1-5, the V gene TRBV28; D is unresolved. The CDR3 spans 15 residues. V was shortened by 6 bases and J by 6 bases, with 18 bases between the two germline ends. The germline V gene encodes CDR1 MDHEN and CDR2 SYDVKM. The full variable domain, rest sourced from reference TRBV28 and TRBJ1-5, is DVKVTQSSRYLVKRTGEKVFLECVQDMDHENMFWYRQDPGLGLRLIYFSYDVKMKEKGDIPEGYSVSREKKERFSLILESASTNQTSMYLCASRWQDFETQPQHFGDGTRLSIL.

The rearrangement links TRBV7-3 to TRBJ2-3, with D unresolved. This CDR3 spans 12 amino acids. The ends were cut back, 4 bases at V and 6 bases at J, with 8 bases in the middle. Germline loops: CDR1 SGHTA, CDR2 FQGTGA. The CDR3 region has the DNA TGTGCCAGCAGCTCCTACGGGGATACGCAGTATTTT. It yields the protein CASSSYGDTQYF. Filled out from reference TRBV7-3 and TRBJ2-3, the complete variable domain reads GAGVSQTPSNKVTEKGKYVELRCDPISGHTALYWYRQSLGQGPEFLIYFQGTGAADDSGLPNDRFFAVRPEGSVSTLKIQRTERGDSAVYLCASSSYGDTQYFGPGTRLTVL.

This chain uses TRBV19 with TRBJ1-1, with D uncertain. Germline V gives CDR1 LNHDA, CDR2 SQIVND (reference sequence). V was cut by 7 bases and J by 4 bases, with 16 bases left in between. The CDR3 has 14 residues. The CDR3 spells CASKEPRRFTEAFF. The CDR3, as DNA: TGTGCCAGTAAAGAACCCCGACGGTTCACTGAAGCTTTCTTT.

This clonotype has more than one count but fewer than ten. The rearrangement uses TRBV4-2 and TRBJ2-2; maybe TRBD2 (7 bases). Germline V gene data show CDR1 as LGHNA and CDR2 as YNFKEQ. CDR3 length: 16 residues. The V end was cut by 0 bases, the J end by 6 bases, with 14 bases between. DNA for the CDR3: TGTGCCAGCAGCCAAGATCGGGGGGCCACCGCCGGGGAGCTGTTTTTT. It codes for CASSQDRGATAGELFF.

This clonotype was counted only a few times. A much more abundant neighbour one base away suggests this may be a read error. The chain links TRBV10-1 to TRBJ2-3; D may match TRBD1 or TRBD2 (5 bases each). Per germline, CDR1 WNHNN and CDR2 SYGVQD (reference sequence). CDR3 length equals 14 residues. Trimming removed 6 bases at V and 14 bases at J, with 24 bases between. In nucleotides, the CDR3 is TGCGCCAGCAGCCGGGACCTGAGTACCGGGGAGCTGTATTTT. Its translation: CASSRDLSTGELYF.

As for this clonotype: No conserved phenylalanine or tryptophan is present at the end of the CDR3, so a read error is the likely explanation. The DNA is left out, because the CDR3 cannot be placed on it with certainty; the CDR3 is given as TCRdb lists it. The rearrangement uses TRBV6-5 and TRBJ2-5; no DNA check was done on the table's D call, TRBD2. From germline, CDR1 is MNHEY and CDR2 SVGAGI. Inclusive of both ends, the CDR3 amounts to 17 amino acids. CDR3 in amino acids: CASNRGLAGVVEQYFGN.

J is TRBJ2-6 and V is TRBV7-6, with TRBD1 as a possible D gene (5 bases). Germline assignment: CDR1 SGHVS and CDR2 FNYEAQ. Between the trimmed V and J ends, which lost 0 bases and 3 bases, there was a span of 9 bases. CDR3 length: 16 amino acids. CDR3: CASSLAQGFGANVLTF. As DNA, the CDR3 is TGTGCCAGCAGCTTAGCTCAGGGTTTTGGGGCCAACGTCCTGACTTTC.

The chain has TRBV2 and TRBJ2-6; D unclear. The CDR3 totals 20 residues. Germline CDR1 and CDR2: SNHLY and FYNNEI. Deletions cut 2 bases from V and 0 bases from J, with 20 bases between. This CDR3 is CASSEFLLLSPGSGANVLTF. The CDR3 nucleotides read TGTGCCAGCAGTGAATTCCTCTTGCTCAGCCCAGGCTCTGGGGCCAACGTCCTGACTTTC.

This clonotype was observed many times. The V call is TRBV15, the J call TRBJ2-7; 9 bases line up with TRBD2. The germline V gene has CDR1 LNHNV and CDR2 YYDKDF (reference sequence). Losses at the gene ends were 0 bases for V and 3 bases for J; bases not matched to a gene: 9. CDR3 length: 17 amino acids. CDR3 nucleotides: TGTGCCACCAGCAGAGATGGGGTTAGCGGGGGTATCTACGAGCAGTACTTC. Translated, it gives CATSRDGVSGGIYEQYF.

The chain employs TRBV7-8 and TRBJ2-3, with a possible D match to TRBD1 (6 bases). V was pared by 5 bases and J by 5 bases, with 11 bases between. In germline, CDR1 is SGHVS, CDR2 FQNEAQ. CDR3 length: 13 residues. DNA for the CDR3: TGTGCCAGCAGCCAGAAAGGGGGAGATACGCAGTATTTT. It specifies CASSQKGGDTQYF.

This clonotype was seen only a few times. Given the absence of the conserved phenylalanine or tryptophan at the CDR3 end, a read error is likely. It is unclear where the CDR3 begins or ends on the DNA, so no DNA is shown, and the CDR3 is as TCRdb lists it. The V call is TRBV6-6, the J call TRBJ2-2; TRBD2 was called by the table and not checked on the DNA. The CDR3 has 9 amino acids, counting both end residues. Germline V gene data show CDR1 as MNHNY and CDR2 as SVGAGI (reference sequence). This CDR3 is CASSYSGLA.

This chain joins TRBV11-1 and TRBJ1-6; tentatively, D is TRBD1 (5 bases). CDR3 length: 16 amino acids. Germline assignment: CDR1 SGHAT and CDR2 FQDESV (reference sequence). V was shortened by 0 bases and J by 10 bases, with 16 bases between the two germline ends. CDR3 loop: CASSLARQGVDSPLHF. CDR3 bases: TGTGCCAGCAGCTTAGCTCGGCAGGGTGTAGACTCACCCCTCCACTTT.